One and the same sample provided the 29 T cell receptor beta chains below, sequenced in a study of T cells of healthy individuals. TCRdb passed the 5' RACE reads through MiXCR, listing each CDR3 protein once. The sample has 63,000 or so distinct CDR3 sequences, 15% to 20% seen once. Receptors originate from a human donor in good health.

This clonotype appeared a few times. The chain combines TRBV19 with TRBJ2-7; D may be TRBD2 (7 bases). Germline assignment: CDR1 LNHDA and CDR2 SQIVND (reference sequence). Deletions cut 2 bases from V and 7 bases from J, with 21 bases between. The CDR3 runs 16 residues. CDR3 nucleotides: TGTGCCAGTAGTATATCCGGGGGGCACATCACTAGGGAGCAGTACTTC. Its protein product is CASSISGGHITREQYF.

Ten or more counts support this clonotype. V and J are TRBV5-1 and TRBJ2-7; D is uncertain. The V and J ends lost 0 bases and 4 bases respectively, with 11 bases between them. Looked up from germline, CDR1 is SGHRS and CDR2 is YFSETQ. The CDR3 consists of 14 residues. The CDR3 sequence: CASSLAGDQYEQYF. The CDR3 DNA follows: TGCGCCAGCAGCTTGGCTGGCGACCAATACGAGCAGTACTTC.

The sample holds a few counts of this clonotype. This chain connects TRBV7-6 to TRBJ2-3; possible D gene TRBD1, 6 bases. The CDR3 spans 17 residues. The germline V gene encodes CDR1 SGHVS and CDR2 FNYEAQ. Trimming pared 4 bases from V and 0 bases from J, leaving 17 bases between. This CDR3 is CASSSYHKGTSTDTQYF. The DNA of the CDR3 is TGTGCCAGCAGCTCCTATCATAAGGGGACAAGCACAGATACGCAGTATTTT.

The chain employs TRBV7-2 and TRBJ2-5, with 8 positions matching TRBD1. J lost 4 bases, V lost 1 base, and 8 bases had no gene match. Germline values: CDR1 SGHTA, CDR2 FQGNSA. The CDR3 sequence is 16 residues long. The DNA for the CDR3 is TGTGCCAGCAGCTTAGTGTTGCAGGGGGCCGCAGAGACCCAGTACTTC. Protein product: CASSLVLQGAAETQYF.

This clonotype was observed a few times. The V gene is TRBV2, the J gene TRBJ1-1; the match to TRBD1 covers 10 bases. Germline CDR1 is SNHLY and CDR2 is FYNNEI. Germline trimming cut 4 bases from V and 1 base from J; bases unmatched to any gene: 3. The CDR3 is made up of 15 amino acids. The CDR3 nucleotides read TGTGCCAGCAGTGGACAGGGGGCAAGGAACACTGAAGCTTTCTTT. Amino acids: CASSGQGARNTEAFF.

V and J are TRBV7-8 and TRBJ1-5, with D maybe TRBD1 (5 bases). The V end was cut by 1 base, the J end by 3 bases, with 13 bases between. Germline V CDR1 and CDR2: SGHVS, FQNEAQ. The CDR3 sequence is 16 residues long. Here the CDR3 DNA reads TGTGCCAGCAGCTTAGGAGGGGCAGGAGCCAATCAGCCCCAGCATTTT. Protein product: CASSLGGAGANQPQHF.

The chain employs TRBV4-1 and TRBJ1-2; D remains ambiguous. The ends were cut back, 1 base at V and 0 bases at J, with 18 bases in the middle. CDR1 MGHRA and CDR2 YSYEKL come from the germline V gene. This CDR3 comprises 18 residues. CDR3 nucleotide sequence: TGCGCCAGCAGCCAAGGGGGAGCTGGAGGGAGCTCTAACTATGGCTACACCTTC. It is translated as CASSQGGAGGSSNYGYTF.

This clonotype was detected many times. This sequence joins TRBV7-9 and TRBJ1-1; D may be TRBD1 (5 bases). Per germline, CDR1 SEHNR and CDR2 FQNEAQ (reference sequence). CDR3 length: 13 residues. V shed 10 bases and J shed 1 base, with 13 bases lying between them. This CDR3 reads CATSDRPNTEAFF. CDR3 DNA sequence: TGTGCCACCTCAGACAGACCGAACACTGAAGCTTTCTTT.

DNA for the CDR3: TGTGCCACCGGGACTAGCGGGAGGTGGGGAGACACCGGGGAGCTGTTTTTT. This gives the protein CATGTSGRWGDTGELFF. The V and J genes are TRBV27 and TRBJ2-2, with 15 bases fitting TRBD2. V shed 10 bases and J 3 bases; nucleotides not matched to a gene: 9. Germline V gene data show CDR1 as MNHEY and CDR2 as SMNVEV (reference sequence). The CDR3 runs 17 residues.

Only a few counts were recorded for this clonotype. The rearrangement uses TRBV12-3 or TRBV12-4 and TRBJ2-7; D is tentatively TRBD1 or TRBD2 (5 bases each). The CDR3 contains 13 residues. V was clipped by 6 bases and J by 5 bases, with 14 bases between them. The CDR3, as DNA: TGTGCCAGCAGGAAGGATGGGGGAGACGAGCAGTACTTC. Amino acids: CASRKDGGDEQYF.

The CDR3, as DNA: TGCAGTGCTAGAGTACAGGGGGCGAATCTTCGGGAGACCCAGTACTTC. Protein sequence: CSARVQGANLRETQYF. V and J are TRBV20-1 and TRBJ2-5; 9 bases agree with TRBD1. The ends lost 1 base at V and 5 bases at J; junction bases unmatched: 11. Germline CDR1 and CDR2: DFQATT and SNEGSKA (reference sequence). The length of the CDR3 is 16 residues.

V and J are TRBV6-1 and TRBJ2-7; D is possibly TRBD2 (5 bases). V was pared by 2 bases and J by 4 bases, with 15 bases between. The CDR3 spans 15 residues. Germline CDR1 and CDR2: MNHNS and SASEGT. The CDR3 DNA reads TGTGCCAGCAGTGAAAACCTCGGGGTCGTTTACGAGCAGTACTTC. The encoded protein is CASSENLGVVYEQYF.

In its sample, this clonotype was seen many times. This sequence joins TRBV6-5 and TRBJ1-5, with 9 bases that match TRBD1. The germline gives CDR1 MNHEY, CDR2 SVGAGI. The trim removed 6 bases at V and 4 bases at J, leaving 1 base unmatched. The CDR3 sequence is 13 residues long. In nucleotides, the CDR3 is TGTGCCAGCAGCGGGACAGGGAATCAGCCCCAGCATTTT. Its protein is CASSGTGNQPQHF.

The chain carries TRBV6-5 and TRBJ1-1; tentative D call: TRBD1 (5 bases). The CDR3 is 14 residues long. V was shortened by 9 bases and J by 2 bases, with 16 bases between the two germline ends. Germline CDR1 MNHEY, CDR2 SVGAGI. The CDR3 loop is CASQQLDSNTEAFF. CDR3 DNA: TGTGCCAGTCAACAACTCGACAGCAACACTGAAGCTTTCTTT.

Here the CDR3 reads CASGLVSGQGAKNIQYF. CDR3 nucleotides: TGTGCTAGTGGTTTGGTATCTGGACAGGGGGCCAAAAACATTCAGTACTTC. This chain uses TRBV12-5 with TRBJ2-4; TRBD1 matches at 9 bases. The length of the CDR3 is 17 residues. The germline CDR1 and CDR2 sequences are LGHNT and FRNRAP. V was clipped by 0 bases and J by 1 base; unmatched bases: 4.

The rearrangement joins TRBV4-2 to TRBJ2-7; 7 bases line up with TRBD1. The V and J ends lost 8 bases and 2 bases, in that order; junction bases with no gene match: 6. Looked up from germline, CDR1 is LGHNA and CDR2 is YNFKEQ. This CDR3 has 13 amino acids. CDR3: CASGRGGTYEQYF. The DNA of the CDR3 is TGTGCCAGCGGTCGAGGGGGCACCTACGAGCAGTACTTC.

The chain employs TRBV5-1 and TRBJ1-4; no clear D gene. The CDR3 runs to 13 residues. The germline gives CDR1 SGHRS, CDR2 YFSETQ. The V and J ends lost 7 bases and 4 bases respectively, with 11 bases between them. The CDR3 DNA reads TGCGCCAGCGCGGGGTCAAGTAATGAAAAACTGTTTTTT. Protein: CASAGSSNEKLFF. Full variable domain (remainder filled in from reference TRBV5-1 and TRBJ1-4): KAGVTQTPRYLIKTRGQQVTLSCSPISGHRSVSWYQQTPGQGLQFLFEYFSETQRNKGNFPGRFSGRQFSNSRSEMNVSTLELGDSALYLCASAGSSNEKLFFGSGTQLSVL.

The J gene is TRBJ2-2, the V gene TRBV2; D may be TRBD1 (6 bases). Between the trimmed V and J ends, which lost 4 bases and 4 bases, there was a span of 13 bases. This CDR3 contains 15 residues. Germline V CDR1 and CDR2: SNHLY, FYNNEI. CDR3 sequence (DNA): TGTGCCAGCAGTGGATCAGGGGTCAGCACCGGGGAGCTGTTTTTT. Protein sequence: CASSGSGVSTGELFF.

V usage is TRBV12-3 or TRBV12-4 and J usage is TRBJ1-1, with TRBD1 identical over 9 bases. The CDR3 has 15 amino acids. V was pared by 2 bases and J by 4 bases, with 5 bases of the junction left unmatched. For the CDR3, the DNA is TGTGCCAGCAGTTTACAGACAGGGGGTTTCACTGAAGCTTTCTTT. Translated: CASSLQTGGFTEAFF.

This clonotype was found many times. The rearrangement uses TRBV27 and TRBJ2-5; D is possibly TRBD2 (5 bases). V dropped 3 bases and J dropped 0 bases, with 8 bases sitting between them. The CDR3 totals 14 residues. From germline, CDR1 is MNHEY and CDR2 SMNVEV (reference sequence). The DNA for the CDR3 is TGTGCCAGCAGTTTCGCAGCGGACCAAGAGACCCAGTACTTC. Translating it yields CASSFAADQETQYF.

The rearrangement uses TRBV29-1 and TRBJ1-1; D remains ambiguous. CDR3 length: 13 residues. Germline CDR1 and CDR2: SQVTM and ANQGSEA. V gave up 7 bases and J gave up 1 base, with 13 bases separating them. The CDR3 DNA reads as TGCAGCGGAACCAGTGGGCGGAACACTGAAGCTTTCTTT. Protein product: CSGTSGRNTEAFF.

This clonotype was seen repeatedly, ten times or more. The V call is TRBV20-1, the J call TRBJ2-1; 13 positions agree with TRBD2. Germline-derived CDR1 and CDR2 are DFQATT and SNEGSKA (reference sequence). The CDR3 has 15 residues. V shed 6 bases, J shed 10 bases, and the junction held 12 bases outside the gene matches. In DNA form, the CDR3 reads TGCAGTGCGGAAACCGGGACTAGCGGGGATGTAGAGCAGTTCTTC. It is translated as CSAETGTSGDVEQFF.

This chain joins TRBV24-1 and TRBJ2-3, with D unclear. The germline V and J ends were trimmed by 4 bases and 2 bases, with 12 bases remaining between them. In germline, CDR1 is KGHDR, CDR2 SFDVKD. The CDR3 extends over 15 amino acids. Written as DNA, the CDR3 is TGTGCCACCAGTGACGCTTCCGTCTTCACAGATACGCAGTATTTT. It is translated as CATSDASVFTDTQYF.

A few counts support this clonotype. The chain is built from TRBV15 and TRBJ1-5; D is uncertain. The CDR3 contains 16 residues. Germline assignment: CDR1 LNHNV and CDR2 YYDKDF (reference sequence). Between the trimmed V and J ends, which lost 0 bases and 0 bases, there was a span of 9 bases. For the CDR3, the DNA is TGTGCCACCAGCAGAGACCGGTCTACTAGCAATCAGCCCCAGCATTTT. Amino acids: CATSRDRSTSNQPQHF.

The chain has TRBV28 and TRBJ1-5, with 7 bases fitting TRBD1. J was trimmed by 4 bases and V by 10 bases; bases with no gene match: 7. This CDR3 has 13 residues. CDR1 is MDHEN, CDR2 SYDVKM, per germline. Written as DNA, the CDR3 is TGTGCCACCCTGACAGGGAATAATCAGCCCCAGCATTTT. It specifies CATLTGNNQPQHF.

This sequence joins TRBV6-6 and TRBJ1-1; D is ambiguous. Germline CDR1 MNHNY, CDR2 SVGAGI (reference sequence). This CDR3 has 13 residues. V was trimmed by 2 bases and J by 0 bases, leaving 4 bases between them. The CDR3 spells CASSYVLNTEAFF. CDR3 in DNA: TGTGCCAGCAGTTACGTTTTGAACACTGAAGCTTTCTTT.

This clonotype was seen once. Here the CDR3 reads CSAWTGDAEAFF. The CDR3 region has the DNA TGCAGTGCCTGGACAGGGGATGCAGAAGCTTTCTTT. This rearrangement joins TRBV20-1 to TRBJ1-1; TRBD1 matches 9 bases. J gave up 8 bases and V 6 bases, and 7 bases lay outside the gene matches. Germline CDR1 is DFQATT and CDR2 is SNEGSKA (reference sequence). This CDR3 has 12 amino acids.

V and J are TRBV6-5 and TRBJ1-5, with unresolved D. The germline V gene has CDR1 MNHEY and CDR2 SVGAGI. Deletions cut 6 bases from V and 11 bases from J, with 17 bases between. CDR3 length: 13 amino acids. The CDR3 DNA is TGTGCCAGCAGAACGAATCAAGAGGAGACCCAGCATTTT. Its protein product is CASRTNQEETQHF.

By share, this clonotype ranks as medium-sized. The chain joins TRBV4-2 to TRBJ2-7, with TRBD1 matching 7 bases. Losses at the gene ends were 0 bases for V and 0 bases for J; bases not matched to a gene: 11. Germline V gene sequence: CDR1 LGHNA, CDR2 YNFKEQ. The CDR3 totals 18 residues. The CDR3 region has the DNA TGTGCCAGCAGCCAAGAAGCGAACAGGGGCCCTTCCTCCTACGAGCAGTACTTC. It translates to CASSQEANRGPSSYEQYF.